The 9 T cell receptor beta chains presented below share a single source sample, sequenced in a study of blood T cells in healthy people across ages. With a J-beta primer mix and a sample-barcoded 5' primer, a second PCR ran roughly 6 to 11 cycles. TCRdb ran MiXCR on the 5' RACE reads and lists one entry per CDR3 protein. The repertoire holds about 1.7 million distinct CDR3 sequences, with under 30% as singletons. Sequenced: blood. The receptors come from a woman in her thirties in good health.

In DNA, the CDR3 is TGCAGTGCTAGAGATAGGACCCCCCCCAATGAGCAGTACTTC. Protein sequence: CSARDRTPPNEQYF. The rearrangement uses TRBV20-1 and TRBJ2-4; D is uncertain. Germline V gives CDR1 DFQATT, CDR2 SNEGSKA (reference sequence). With 0 bases removed from V and 13 bases from J, the gap between germline ends came to 19 bases. The CDR3 consists of 14 residues.

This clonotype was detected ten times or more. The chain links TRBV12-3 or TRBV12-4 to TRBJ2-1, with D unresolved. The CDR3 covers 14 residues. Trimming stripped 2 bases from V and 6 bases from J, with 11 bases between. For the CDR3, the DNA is TGTGCCAGCAGTTTAACCCGACTGTTCAATGAGCAGTTCTTC. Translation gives CASSLTRLFNEQFF.

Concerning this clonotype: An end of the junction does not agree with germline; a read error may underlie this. CDR3: CASKPGLNTEAFF. DNA for the CDR3: TGCGCTAGCAAACCCGGTCTGAACACTGAAGCTTTCTTT. The chain combines TRBV5-1 with TRBJ1-1, with D hard to call. The CDR3 has 13 amino acids. Per germline, CDR1 SGHRS and CDR2 YFSETQ.

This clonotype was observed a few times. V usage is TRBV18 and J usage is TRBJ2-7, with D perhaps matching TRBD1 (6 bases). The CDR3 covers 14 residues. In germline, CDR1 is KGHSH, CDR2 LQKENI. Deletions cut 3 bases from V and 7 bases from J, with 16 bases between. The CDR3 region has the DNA TGTGCCAGCTCACCCTCCGGGACACAAAGGGAGCAGTACTTC. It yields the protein CASSPSGTQREQYF.

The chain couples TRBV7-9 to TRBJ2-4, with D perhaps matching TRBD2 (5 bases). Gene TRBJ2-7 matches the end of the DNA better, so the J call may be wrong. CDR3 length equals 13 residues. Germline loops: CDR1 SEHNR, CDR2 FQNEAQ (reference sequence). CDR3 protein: CASSARDSYEQYF. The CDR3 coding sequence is TGTGCCAGCAGCGCCCGGGACTCCTACGAGCAGTACTTC.

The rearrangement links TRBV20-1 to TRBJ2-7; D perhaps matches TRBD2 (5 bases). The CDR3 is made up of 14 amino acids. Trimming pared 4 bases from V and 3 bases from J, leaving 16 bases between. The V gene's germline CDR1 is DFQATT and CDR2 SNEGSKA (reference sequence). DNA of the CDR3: TGCAGTGCTACCGTCCCTAGCTTAGTCTACGAGCAGTACTTC. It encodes CSATVPSLVYEQYF.

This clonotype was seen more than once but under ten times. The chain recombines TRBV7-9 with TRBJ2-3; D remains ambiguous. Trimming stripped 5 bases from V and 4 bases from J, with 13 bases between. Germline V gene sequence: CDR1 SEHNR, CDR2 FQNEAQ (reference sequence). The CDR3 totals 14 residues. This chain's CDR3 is CASSEVRSPDTQYF. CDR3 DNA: TGTGCCAGCAGCGAGGTCCGTTCCCCAGATACGCAGTATTTT.

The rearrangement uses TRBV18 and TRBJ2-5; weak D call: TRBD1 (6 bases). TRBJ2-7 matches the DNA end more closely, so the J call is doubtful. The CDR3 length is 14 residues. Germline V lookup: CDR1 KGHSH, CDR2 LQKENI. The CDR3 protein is CASRRQESSYEQYF. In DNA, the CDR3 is TGTGCCAGCAGGAGACAGGAGAGCTCCTACGAGCAGTACTTC.

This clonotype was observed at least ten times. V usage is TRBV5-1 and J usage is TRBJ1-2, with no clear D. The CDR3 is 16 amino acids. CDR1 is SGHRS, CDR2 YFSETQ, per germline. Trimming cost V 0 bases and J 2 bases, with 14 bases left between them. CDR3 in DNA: TGCGCCAGCAGCTTGGAGCTCAGTCGAACCAACTATGGCTACACCTTC. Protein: CASSLELSRTNYGYTF.